Below are 21 T cell receptor beta chains sequenced from a single sample in a study of OX40 agonist ivuxolimab in advanced cancers. Generated by immunoSEQ multiplex PCR, the TCRdb table keeps only in-frame clones and is missing some. The data contain approximately 70,000 clones, about 82% of them singletons. The sequenced sample was CD4+ or CD8+ T cells sorted from blood, obtained in a trial of the OX40 agonist ivuxolimab. The receptor set was obtained from an adult with an advanced solid tumor such as melanoma, head and neck, liver or kidney cancer.

In DNA, the CDR3 is TGCGCCAGCAGCCCATTTCCCCCACAAGAGACCCAGTACTTC. It specifies CASSPFPPQETQYF. This sequence joins TRBV5-1 and TRBJ2-5; D remains unclear. Germline V gives CDR1 SGHRS, CDR2 YFSETQ. Trimming shortened V by 4 bases and J by 2 bases, and 12 bases separated the two germline ends. This CDR3 is built from 14 residues.

Of note for this clone: One end of the junction does not line up with germline, which may come from a read error. This chain links TRBV27 with TRBJ1-1; no clear D gene. The CDR3 loop spans 14 amino acids. Germline V gives CDR1 MNHEY, CDR2 SMNVEV (reference sequence). The CDR3 sequence: CASSPYLQNTKAFF. CDR3 DNA sequence: TGTGCCAGCAGTCCCTACCTACAGAACACTAAAGCTTTCTTT.

The V and J genes are TRBV30 and TRBJ2-7; the D gene is possibly TRBD1 (5 bases). Germline assignment: CDR1 GTSNPN and CDR2 SVGIG (reference sequence). The CDR3 covers 13 residues. Trimming stripped 0 bases from V and 1 base from J, with 7 bases between. The CDR3 here is CAWSVDRSYEQYF. The CDR3 DNA is TGTGCCTGGAGTGTCGACAGATCCTACGAGCAGTACTTC.

The genes are TRBV5-8 and TRBJ2-5; 16 bases align to TRBD2. J gave up 5 bases and V 4 bases, and 8 bases lay outside the gene matches. The CDR3 is 17 residues long. Germline-derived CDR1 and CDR2 are SGHTS and YDEGEE. The CDR3 bases are TGTGCCAGCAGCGAACCGGGACTAGCGGGGGGGCGGGAGACCCAGTACTTC. Its translation: CASSEPGLAGGRETQYF.

Turning to this clone: A junction end diverges from the germline sequence, so it may reflect a read error. The V gene is TRBV7-7, the J gene TRBJ2-1, with 12 bases lining up with TRBD2. Germline CDR1 and CDR2: SSHAT and FNYEAQ (reference sequence). This CDR3 spans 15 amino acids. The CDR3 here is CASSPGTSGSNEQFF. CDR3 DNA: TGTGCTAGCAGCCCCGGGACTAGCGGGTCTAATGAGCAGTTCTTC.

The V gene is TRBV5-4, the J gene TRBJ1-1; no clear D gene. The CDR3 is 15 residues long. Looked up from germline, CDR1 is SGHNT and CDR2 is YYREEE (reference sequence). V lost 3 bases and J lost 0, with 12 bases in between. In DNA, the CDR3 is TGTGCCAGCAGCTCTAGGGCCGACTTGAACACTGAAGCTTTCTTT. It translates to CASSSRADLNTEAFF.

The V and J genes are TRBV30 and TRBJ1-1; D uncertain. CDR3 size: 16 residues. CDR1 is GTSNPN, CDR2 SVGIG, per germline (reference sequence). V gave up 1 base and J gave up 0 bases, with 15 bases separating them. CDR3: CAWSGRSSLLNTEAFF. Written as DNA, the CDR3 is TGTGCCTGGAGTGGGAGGAGCAGTCTACTGAACACTGAAGCTTTCTTT.

V and J are TRBV5-1 and TRBJ2-7, with a weak D call TRBD1 (6 bases). Germline V gene data show CDR1 as SGHRS and CDR2 as YFSETQ. The V and J ends lost 3 bases and 2 bases respectively, with 12 bases between them. The CDR3 loop spans 14 amino acids. Written as DNA, the CDR3 is TGCGCCAGCAGCTCGGGACAAGCGACCTACGAGCAGTACTTC. Residues: CASSSGQATYEQYF.

The V and J genes are TRBV9 and TRBJ2-7; maybe TRBD1 (6 bases). The CDR3 contains 15 residues. V was clipped by 0 bases and J by 5 bases, with 15 bases between them. The germline V gene encodes CDR1 SGDLS and CDR2 YYNGEE. The CDR3 loop reads CASSVAGGWSDEQYF. DNA of the CDR3: TGTGCCAGCAGCGTAGCTGGGGGCTGGTCAGACGAGCAGTACTTC.

A few counts support this clone. V usage is TRBV19 and J usage is TRBJ1-1; 8 nucleotides line up with TRBD1. CDR3 length equals 13 residues. J lost 4 bases, V lost 6 bases, and 4 bases had no gene match. Germline assignment: CDR1 LNHDA and CDR2 SQIVND (reference sequence). The CDR3 sequence: CASRNTGGTEAFF. Here the CDR3 DNA reads TGTGCCAGTAGGAACACAGGGGGCACTGAAGCTTTCTTT. The full variable domain, with the rest looked up from reference TRBV19 and TRBJ1-1, is DGGITQSPKYLFRKEGQNVTLSCEQNLNHDAMYWYRQDPGQGLRLIYYSQIVNDFQKGDIAEGYSVSREKKESFPLTVTSAQKNPTAFYLCASRNTGGTEAFFGQGTRLTVV.

The chain has TRBV4-3 and TRBJ2-7, with 14 nucleotides matching TRBD2. This CDR3 spans 16 amino acids. Germline CDR1 is LGHNA and CDR2 is YSLEER. V trimming: 5 bases; J trimming: 5 bases; junction bases outside the gene matches: 8. CDR3 sequence: CASSKTGTSGRNEQYF. CDR3 sequence (DNA): TGCGCCAGCAGCAAAACCGGGACTAGCGGGAGAAACGAGCAGTACTTC.

The chain employs TRBV7-9 and TRBJ2-5; D is ambiguous. The germline CDR1 and CDR2 sequences are SEHNR and FQNEAQ (reference sequence). Trimming cost V 7 bases and J 5 bases, with 8 bases left between them. The CDR3 runs to 11 residues. The CDR3 reads CASTSRETQYF. The CDR3 nucleotides are TGTGCCAGCACCTCGCGCGAGACCCAGTACTTC.

The CDR3 protein is CASSILLGFNQPQHF. DNA for the CDR3: TGTGCCAGTAGTATCTTGCTGGGGTTCAATCAGCCCCAGCATTTT. The rearrangement joins TRBV19 to TRBJ1-5; D remains unclear. V was trimmed by 3 bases and J by 3 bases, leaving 12 bases between them. Germline V gene lookup returns CDR1 LNHDA and CDR2 SQIVND (reference sequence). This CDR3 region has 15 residues.

In this sample, this clone turned up once. This chain links TRBV5-4 with TRBJ2-7, with D possibly TRBD2 on 5 matching bases. Trimming took off 4 bases at V and 1 base at J, with 15 bases between the two ends. CDR3 size: 15 residues. Per the germline V gene, CDR1 is SGHNT and CDR2 is YYREEE (reference sequence). CDR3 nucleotide sequence: TGTGCCAGCAGCCTTGGAGGTTCTCCATCCTACGAGCAGTACTTC. Its translation is CASSLGGSPSYEQYF. The full variable domain, rest sourced from reference TRBV5-4 and TRBJ2-7, is ETGVTQSPTHLIKTRGQQVTLRCSSQSGHNTVSWYQQALGQGPQFIFQYYREEENGRGNFPPRFSGLQFPNYSSELNVNALELDDSALYLCASSLGGSPSYEQYFGPGTRLTVT.

This clone was seen a handful of times. V usage is TRBV29-1 and J usage is TRBJ1-2, with D unclear. Germline CDR1 reads SQVTM; CDR2 reads ANQGSEA. The CDR3 consists of 12 residues. Trimming left V 4 bases short and J 8 bases short, with 14 bases between. CDR3 DNA sequence: TGCAGCGTTGTTACTTCCTTCCTAGGCTACACCTTC. Translated: CSVVTSFLGYTF.

V usage is TRBV5-1 and J usage is TRBJ1-2, with 8 bases that match TRBD1. The CDR3 totals 15 residues. The ends lost 0 bases at V and 7 bases at J; junction bases unmatched: 8. CDR1 SGHRS and CDR2 YFSETQ come from the germline V gene. The CDR3 DNA is TGCGCCAGCAGCTTGGAAGCAGGGGGCAGGGGTGGCTACACCTTC. It encodes CASSLEAGGRGGYTF.

The genes are TRBV6-1 and TRBJ2-7; D may be TRBD1 (5 bases). Trimming removed 8 bases at V and 4 bases at J, with 15 bases between. Germline V gives CDR1 MNHNS, CDR2 SASEGT. The CDR3 sequence is 13 residues long. The CDR3: CASGSGIDYEQYF. The CDR3 DNA is TGTGCCAGCGGGTCAGGGATAGATTACGAGCAGTACTTC.

The chain links TRBV5-1 to TRBJ2-1; tentatively, D is TRBD1 (6 bases). Germline V lookup: CDR1 SGHRS, CDR2 YFSETQ. V was cut by 4 bases and J by 5 bases, with 10 bases left in between. The CDR3 has 13 amino acids. Here the CDR3 reads CASSVGHNNEQFF. The CDR3 DNA is TGCGCCAGCAGCGTGGGACACAACAATGAGCAGTTCTTC.

In nucleotides, the CDR3 is TGTGCCAGTAGTGCAGGACACAGCTCCTACAATGAGCAGTTCTTC. Translation: CASSAGHSSYNEQFF. The chain has TRBV19 and TRBJ2-1, with a tentative D call TRBD1 (5 bases). The V and J ends lost 5 bases and 0 bases respectively, with 11 bases between them. The CDR3 contains 15 residues. Germline V gene data show CDR1 as LNHDA and CDR2 as SQIVND (reference sequence). Full variable domain (remainder filled in from reference TRBV19 and TRBJ2-1): DGGITQSPKYLFRKEGQNVTLSCEQNLNHDAMYWYRQDPGQGLRLIYYSQIVNDFQKGDIAEGYSVSREKKESFPLTVTSAQKNPTAFYLCASSAGHSSYNEQFFGPGTRLTVL.

The gene calls are TRBV15 and TRBJ2-1, with 8 bases matching TRBD1. This CDR3 region has 16 residues. CDR1 and CDR2 from the germline V gene are LNHNV and YYDKDF (reference sequence). The V segment lost 0 bases and the J segment 4 bases; nucleotides outside the gene matches: 5. The CDR3 spells CATSRDTQGVYNEQFF. CDR3 nucleotides: TGTGCCACCAGCAGAGATACACAGGGGGTATACAATGAGCAGTTCTTC.

This rearrangement joins TRBV6-4 to TRBJ1-1; D may be TRBD1 (6 bases). CDR1 is MRHNA and CDR2 is SNTAGT in the germline V gene. This CDR3 comprises 12 residues. V lost 3 bases and J 10 bases, leaving 12 bases between the germline ends. CDR3 sequence: CASSDRTGLAFF. In DNA form, the CDR3 reads TGTGCCAGCAGTGATCGTACAGGGTTAGCTTTCTTT.